This T cell receptor beta chain was sequenced for a study of beta chain features in type 1 diabetes (dated by TCRdb to about 2018). Study-level background: No differences in mean age, gender distribution, total cell number or subset yield were found between patients and healthy donors. A total of about 110 million sorted cells were examined across all samples, and the number of cells per subset was strongly correlated with RNA yield. In the study, recently diagnosed type 1 diabetes patients and matched healthy donors were compared on the TCRB repertoires of their sorted circulating CD4+ T cell subsets. Regulatory and stem cell-like memory subsets were isolated from only 8 patients and 8 healthy donors, whereas naive and central memory subsets came from all 30 or so donors.

The germline V gene specifies SGHTA as CDR1 and FQGTGA as CDR2. Including cysteine and phenylalanine, the CDR3 has 18 amino acids. Only the CDR3 DNA is retained, 54 bases long and in frame from the first base. Germline trimming amounts to 2 bases on V and 0 bases on J, with 6 as the count of junction bases outside the gene matches. The paper's findings and limits, for the study overall: HLA sub-analyses involved small numbers of individuals, so any influence of HLA type on TCRB rearrangement remained unresolved. The naive, central memory and regulatory TCRB repertoires appeared to resemble one another more closely among patients than among healthy donors. A moderate but significant shortening of TCRB CDR3 length was observed in type 1 diabetes patients in all four CD4+ subsets. Sequencing cDNA rather than genomic DNA could over-represent highly expressing activated cells, although activation and CD3 levels did not differ between groups. Fewer insertions and more nucleotide deletions at VDJ recombination sites were observed in patients with type 1 diabetes, implying thymic rearrangement abnormalities. PCR may preferentially amplify shorter templates, but because patient and control samples were amplified and corrected together, any resulting skew would affect both groups equally.

A single peripheral blood draw of around 0.11 L on average was collected from each donor into heparinised tubes. A BD FACSAria II and a panel including CD45RO, CCR7, CD25, CD127, CD95 and CD27 were used to sort naive, central memory, regulatory and stem cell-like memory CD4+ T cells. A purity above 98% was achieved for all sorted populations. PBMCs were separated immediately by Lymphoprep density gradient centrifugation and were stained directly, without being cultured. So that batch effects would be minimized, each experiment stained and sorted samples in pairs, pairing one healthy donor with one patient. All of the isolated RNA was reverse transcribed with the High Capacity cDNA Reverse Transcription Kit, so expressed TCRB transcripts were sequenced. Deep immunoSEQ sequencing was applied to naive, central memory and regulatory T cell samples, giving an average of about 3.57 million total reads per sample. After sorted cells were lysed in RLT buffer, RNA was extracted with DNase-treated RNeasy Micro or Mini kits, with the choice depending on cell number. Each cell subset was processed separately to prevent cross-contamination, with patient and healthy donor samples processed together. TCRB sequences were amplified from cDNA with the immunoSEQ multiplex PCR, producing 87-bp fragments spanning the CDR3 region. Sequencing of the amplicons was performed on the Illumina HiSeq platform. The authors' pipeline ran thus. Synthetic template baselines were used to correct PCR bias computationally, reads within Hamming distance 2 were collapsed together, and singletons that could not be merged were discarded. Reads were aligned to IMGT to assign V, D and J genes, CDR3 length, and insertions or deletions at six rearrangement sites. Clonotype counts were normalized to sorted cell number within each subset before computing true diversity and Gini coefficients with the tcR R package. Repertoire sharing was quantified using the overlap coefficient calculated on TCRB nucleotide sequences. Out-of-frame TCRB sequences from naive cells were analyzed as a proxy for the pre-selection repertoire. Drawn from immuneACCESS, this table holds only the in-frame rearrangements with V and J called that TCRdb kept. Clones are partly lost; checked studies trace under half to an unresolved V gene and leave the rest unexplained. V, J and clone size are taken as reported in that table, and D and trimming were inferred from the DNA itself. The sample records roughly 610,000 clones, 15% of which are singletons. The ten largest account for around 0.095% of the sample.

This clone turned up a few times. The target of this receptor is not known. No clone much larger than this one lies a single base away; base qualities are absent. The sequenced material came from naive CD4+ T cells from blood. Taken with the paper, the label for cell subset or site translates to: true naive CD4+ T cells. Recombination joined TRBV7-3 with TRBJ2-6, with 8 bases in between that match TRBD1. The source is a man younger than 35 in good health. The DNA is as follows: TGTGCCAGCAGCTTACCCAATACAGGGGGCTCTGGGGCCAACGTCCTGACTTTC. Its coded protein is CASSLPNTGGSGANVLTF.